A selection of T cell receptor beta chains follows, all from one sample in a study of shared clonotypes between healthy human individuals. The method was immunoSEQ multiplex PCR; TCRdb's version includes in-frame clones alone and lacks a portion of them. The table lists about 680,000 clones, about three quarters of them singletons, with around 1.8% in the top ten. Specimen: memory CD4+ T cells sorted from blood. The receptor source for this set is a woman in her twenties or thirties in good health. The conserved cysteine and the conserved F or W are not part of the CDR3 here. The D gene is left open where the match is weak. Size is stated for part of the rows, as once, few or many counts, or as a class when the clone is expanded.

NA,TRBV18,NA,ASSPGGPETQY
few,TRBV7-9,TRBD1,ASSLGGDSRMNTEAF
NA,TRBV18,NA,ASSPPGASYHEQY
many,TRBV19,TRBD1,AQGRTGQY
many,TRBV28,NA,ASSSRRWGTQY
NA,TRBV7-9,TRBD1,ASRRDSDYEQY
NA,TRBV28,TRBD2,ATQGLAGENQY
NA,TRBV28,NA,ASSLRGPYEQY
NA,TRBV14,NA,ASSPTRTHYTDTQY
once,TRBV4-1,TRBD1,ASSQVTGLNTGELF
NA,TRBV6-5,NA,ASSSVGLVLEQY
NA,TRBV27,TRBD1,ASASRDRVMFGTGELF
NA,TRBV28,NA,ASSWGTTNEKLF
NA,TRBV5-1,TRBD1,ASSPSGTAYNEQF
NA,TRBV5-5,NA,ASSLLQGGTEAF
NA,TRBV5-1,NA,ASRWGAGDTDTQY
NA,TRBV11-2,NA,ASSPYGGGQSSYEQY
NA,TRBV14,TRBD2,ASSQEAPGLAGAVDTQY
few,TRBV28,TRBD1,ASRRGTGLGYEQY
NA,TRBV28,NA,ASSSVGGVTEAF
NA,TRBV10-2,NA,ASSEGANQPQH
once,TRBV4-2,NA,ASSRGLTPEEGTQY
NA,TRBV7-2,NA,ASSLEPPSDLTLPEQY
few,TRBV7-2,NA,ASSVDWGDYEQY
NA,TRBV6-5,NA,ASSYSQGGREQF
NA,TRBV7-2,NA,ASKSQGSNTEAF
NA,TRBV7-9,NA,ASSSWWAQY
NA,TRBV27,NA,ASSLLAVAGANVLT
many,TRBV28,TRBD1,ASKSLDRGSEKLF
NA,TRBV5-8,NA,ASSFRRTSNQPQH
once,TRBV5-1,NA,ASSLGGTGDYEQY
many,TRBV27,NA,ASSFLVGGTDTQY
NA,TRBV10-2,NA,ASSERSDYQPQH
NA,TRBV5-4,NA,ASSLAGGHTEAF
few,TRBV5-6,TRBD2,ASSSLAGAAGELF
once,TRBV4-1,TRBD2,ASSQEVAGVKNIQY
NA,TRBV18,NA,ASSPRGARDTGELF
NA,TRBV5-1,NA,ASSLVVGQADTEAF
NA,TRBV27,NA,ASSLSGTGGYT
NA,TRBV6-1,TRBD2,ASSGGLAGYYNEQF
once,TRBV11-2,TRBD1,ASSLSGGNDEQY
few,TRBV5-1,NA,ASSLNRDGGYT
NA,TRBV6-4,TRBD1,ASSKDRGREQY
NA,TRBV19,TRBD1,ASSIEDRGRVQPQH
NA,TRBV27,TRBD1,ASSFGPGGRPRYGYT
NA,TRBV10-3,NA,AISELGANEAF
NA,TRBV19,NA,ASKGGTNYGYT
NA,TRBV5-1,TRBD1,ASSQDRVEYNEQF
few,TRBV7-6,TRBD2,ASSPFGRASYEQY
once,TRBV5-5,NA,ASSLYGGADTQY
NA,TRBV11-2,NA,ASSLHLGDGSYEQY
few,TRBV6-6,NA,ASSPDREAQPQH
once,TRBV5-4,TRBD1,ASSPTGGRETQY
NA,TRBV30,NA,ACPVGGGYNNEQF
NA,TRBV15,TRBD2,ATSGAAGVTGELF
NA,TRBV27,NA,ASSFFVQRVPSEQF
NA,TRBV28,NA,ASSNWQGSSDQPQH